This TCR beta chain was retrieved from a study of shared clonotypes between healthy human individuals. Positively selected for CCR7, the CD45RO-negative cells used as naive CD8 cells excluded terminally differentiated effector memory CD45RA+ cells. Trimming took off 5 bases at V and 4 bases at J, with 8 bases between the two ends. Germline CDR1 SEHNR, CDR2 FQNEAQ (reference sequence). The CDR3 loop spans 12 amino acids. Here immunoSEQ multiplex PCR was the method, and the copy in TCRdb shows in-frame clones only, minus some. The table records around 700,000 clones, around 90% of them present only once.

V is TRBV7-9 and J is TRBJ2-5; maybe TRBD1 (6 bases). The sequenced sample consisted of naive CD8+ T cells sorted from blood. The source of this sequence is a man aged 30-40 years in good health. The CDR3 DNA reads as TGTGCCAGCAGCGGACAGCTAGAGACCCAGTACTTC. Translation: CASSGQLETQYF. Filled out from reference TRBV7-9 and TRBJ2-5, the complete variable domain reads DTGVSQNPRHKITKRGQNVTFRCDPISEHNRLYWYRQTLGQGPEFLTYFQNEAQLEKSRLLSDRFSAERPKGSFSTLEIQRTEQGDSAMYLCASSGQLETQYFGPGTRLLVL.